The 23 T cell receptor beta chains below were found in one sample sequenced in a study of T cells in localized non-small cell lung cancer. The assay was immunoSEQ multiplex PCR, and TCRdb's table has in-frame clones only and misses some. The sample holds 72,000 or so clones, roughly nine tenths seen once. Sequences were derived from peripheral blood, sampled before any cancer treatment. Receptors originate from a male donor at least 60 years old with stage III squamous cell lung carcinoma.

The DNA of the CDR3 is TGTGCCAGCAGCCCCCCTACGGGGACACCAAAATGGAACGAGCAGTACTTC. Its translation: CASSPPTGTPKWNEQYF. The chain carries TRBV14 and TRBJ2-7; D is possibly TRBD1 (6 bases). The CDR3 sequence is 17 residues long. Germline CDR1 reads SGHDN; CDR2 reads FVKESK. The V end lost 4 bases, the J end lost 5 bases, and 24 bases lay between the germline ends.

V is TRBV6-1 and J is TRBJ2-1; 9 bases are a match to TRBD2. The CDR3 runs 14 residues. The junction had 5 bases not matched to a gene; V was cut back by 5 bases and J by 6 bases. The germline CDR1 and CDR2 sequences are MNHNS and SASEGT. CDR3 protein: CASSPGLARNEQFF. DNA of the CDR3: TGTGCCAGCAGTCCGGGACTAGCTCGCAATGAGCAGTTCTTC.

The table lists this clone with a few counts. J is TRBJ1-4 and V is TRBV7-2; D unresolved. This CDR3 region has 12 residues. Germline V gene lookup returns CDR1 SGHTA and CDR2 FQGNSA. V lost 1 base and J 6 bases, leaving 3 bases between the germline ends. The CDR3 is CASSLVHEKLFF. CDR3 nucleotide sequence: TGTGCCAGCAGCTTAGTGCATGAAAAACTGTTTTTT.

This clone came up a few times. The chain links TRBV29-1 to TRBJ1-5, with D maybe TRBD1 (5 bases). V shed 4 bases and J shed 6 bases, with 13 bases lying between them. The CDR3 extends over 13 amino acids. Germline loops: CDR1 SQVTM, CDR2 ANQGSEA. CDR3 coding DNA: TGCAGCGTTGCTGTGGGGGAAGCTCAGCCCCAGCATTTT. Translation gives CSVAVGEAQPQHF.

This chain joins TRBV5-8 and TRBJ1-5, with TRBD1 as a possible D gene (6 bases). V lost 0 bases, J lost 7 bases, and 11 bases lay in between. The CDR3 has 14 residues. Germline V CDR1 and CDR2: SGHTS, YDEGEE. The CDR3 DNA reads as TGTGCCAGCAGCTTGGAAGGGGGGGGGCAGCCCCAGCATTTT. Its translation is CASSLEGGGQPQHF.

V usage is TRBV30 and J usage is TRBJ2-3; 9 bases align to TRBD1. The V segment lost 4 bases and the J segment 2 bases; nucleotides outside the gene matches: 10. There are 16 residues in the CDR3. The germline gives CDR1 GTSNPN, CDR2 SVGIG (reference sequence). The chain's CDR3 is CAWIPPDRGVTDTQYF. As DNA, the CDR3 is TGTGCCTGGATCCCCCCCGACAGGGGGGTCACAGATACGCAGTATTTT.

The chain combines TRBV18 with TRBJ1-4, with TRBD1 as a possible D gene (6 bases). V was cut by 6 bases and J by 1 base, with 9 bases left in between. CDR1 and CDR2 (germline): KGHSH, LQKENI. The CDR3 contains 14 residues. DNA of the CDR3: TGTGCCAGCTCTCCCAGGGGAACTAATGAAAAACTGTTTTTT. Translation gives CASSPRGTNEKLFF. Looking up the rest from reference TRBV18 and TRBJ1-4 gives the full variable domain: NAGVMQNPRHLVRRRGQEARLRCSPMKGHSHVYWYRQLPEEGLKFMVYLQKENIIDESGMPKERFSAEFPKEGPSILRIQQVVRGDSAAYFCASSPRGTNEKLFFGSGTQLSVL.

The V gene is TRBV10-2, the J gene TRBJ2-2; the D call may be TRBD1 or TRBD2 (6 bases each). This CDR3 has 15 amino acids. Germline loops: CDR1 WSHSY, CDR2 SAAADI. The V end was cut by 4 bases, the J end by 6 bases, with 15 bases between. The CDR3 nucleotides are TGCGCCAGCAGTGGAAGGGGGGCCCTCCCCGGGGAGCTGTTTTTT. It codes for CASSGRGALPGELFF.

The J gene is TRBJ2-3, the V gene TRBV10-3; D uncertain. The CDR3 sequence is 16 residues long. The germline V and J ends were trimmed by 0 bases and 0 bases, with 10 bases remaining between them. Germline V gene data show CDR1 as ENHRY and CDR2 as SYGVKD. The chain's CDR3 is CAISESQTGSTDTQYF. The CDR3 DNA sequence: TGTGCCATCAGTGAGTCCCAGACGGGCAGCACAGATACGCAGTATTTT.

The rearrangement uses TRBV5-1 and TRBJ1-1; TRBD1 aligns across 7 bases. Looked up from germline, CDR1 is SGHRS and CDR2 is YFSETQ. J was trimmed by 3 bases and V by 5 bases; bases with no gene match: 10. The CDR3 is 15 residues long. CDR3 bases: TGCGCCAGCAGGGTGGACAGGCGCGACCACACTGAAGCTTTCTTT. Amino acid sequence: CASRVDRRDHTEAFF.

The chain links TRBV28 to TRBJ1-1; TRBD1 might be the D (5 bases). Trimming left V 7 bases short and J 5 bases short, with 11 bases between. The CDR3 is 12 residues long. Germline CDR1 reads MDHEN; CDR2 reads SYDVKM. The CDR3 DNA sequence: TGTGCCAGCACCAACGGGGGTACTGAAGCTTTCTTT. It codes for CASTNGGTEAFF.

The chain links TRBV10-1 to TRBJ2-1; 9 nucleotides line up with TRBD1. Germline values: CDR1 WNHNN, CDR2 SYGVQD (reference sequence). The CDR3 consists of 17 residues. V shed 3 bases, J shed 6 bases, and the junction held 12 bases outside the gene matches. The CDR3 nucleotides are TGCGCCAGCAGTGAAGGACACGGACAGGGGTCTCTCAATGAGCAGTTCTTC. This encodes CASSEGHGQGSLNEQFF.

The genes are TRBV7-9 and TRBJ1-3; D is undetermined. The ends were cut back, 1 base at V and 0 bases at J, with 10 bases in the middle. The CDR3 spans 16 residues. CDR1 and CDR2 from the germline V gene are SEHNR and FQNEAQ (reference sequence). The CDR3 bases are TGTGCCAGCAGCTTAGGGGGTGTTATCTCTGGAAACACCATATATTTT. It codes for CASSLGGVISGNTIYF.

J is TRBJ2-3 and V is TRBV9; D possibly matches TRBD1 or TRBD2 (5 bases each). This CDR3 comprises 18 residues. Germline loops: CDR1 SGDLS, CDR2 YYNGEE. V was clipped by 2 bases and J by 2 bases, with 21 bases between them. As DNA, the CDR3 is TGTGCCAGCAGCGTCGGCATTGGGGCTAGCCGACCCACAGATACGCAGTATTTT. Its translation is CASSVGIGASRPTDTQYF.

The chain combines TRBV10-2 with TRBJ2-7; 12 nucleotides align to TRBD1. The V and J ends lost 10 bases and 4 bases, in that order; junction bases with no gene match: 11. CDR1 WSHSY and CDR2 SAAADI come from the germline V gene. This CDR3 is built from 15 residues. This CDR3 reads CATSAGTGGEYEQYV. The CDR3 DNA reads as TGCGCCACGTCGGCCGGGACAGGGGGCGAGTACGAGCAGTACGTC.

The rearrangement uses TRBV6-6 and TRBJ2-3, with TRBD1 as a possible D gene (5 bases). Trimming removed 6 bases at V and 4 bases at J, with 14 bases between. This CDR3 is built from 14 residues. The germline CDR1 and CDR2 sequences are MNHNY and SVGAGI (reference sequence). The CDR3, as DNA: TGTGCCAGCAGCGCCAGGGTTGTCTCAGATACGCAGTATTTT. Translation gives CASSARVVSDTQYF.

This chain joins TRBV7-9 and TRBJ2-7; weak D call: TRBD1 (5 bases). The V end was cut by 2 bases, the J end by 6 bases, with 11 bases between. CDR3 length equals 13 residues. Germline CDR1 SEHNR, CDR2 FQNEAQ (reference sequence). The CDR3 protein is CASSLQGLGEQYV. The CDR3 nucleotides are TGTGCCAGCAGCTTACAGGGTTTGGGCGAGCAGTACGTC.

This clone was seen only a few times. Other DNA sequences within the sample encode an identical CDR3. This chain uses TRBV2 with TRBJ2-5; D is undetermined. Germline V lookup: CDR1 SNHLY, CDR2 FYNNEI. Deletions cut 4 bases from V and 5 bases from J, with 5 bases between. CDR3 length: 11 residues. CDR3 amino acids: CASSVGETQYF. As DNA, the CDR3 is TGTGCCAGCAGTGTAGGGGAGACCCAGTACTTC.

The DNA of the CDR3 is TGCGCCAGCAGCTTGAGGCGAGCGGGGGGCCCTGGGGATACGCAGTATTTT. It specifies CASSLRRAGGPGDTQYF. The V gene is TRBV5-1, the J gene TRBJ2-3, with TRBD2 matching over 9 bases. The CDR3 is made up of 17 amino acids. Trimming cost V 1 base and J 6 bases; bases outside gene matches: 12. Germline assignment: CDR1 SGHRS and CDR2 YFSETQ. Supplemented by reference TRBV5-1 and TRBJ2-3, the full variable domain reads KAGVTQTPRYLIKTRGQQVTLSCSPISGHRSVSWYQQTPGQGLQFLFEYFSETQRNKGNFPGRFSGRQFSNSRSEMNVSTLELGDSALYLCASSLRRAGGPGDTQYFGPGTRLTVL.

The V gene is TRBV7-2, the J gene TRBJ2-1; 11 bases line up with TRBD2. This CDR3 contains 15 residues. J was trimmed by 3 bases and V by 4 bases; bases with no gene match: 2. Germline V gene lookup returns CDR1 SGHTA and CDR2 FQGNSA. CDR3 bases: TGTGCCAGCAGCTCCGGGACTAGCGGCTACAATGAGCAGTTCTTC. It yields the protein CASSSGTSGYNEQFF. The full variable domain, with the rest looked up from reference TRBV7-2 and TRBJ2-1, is GAGVSQSPSNKVTEKGKDVELRCDPISGHTALYWYRQSLGQGLEFLIYFQGNSAPDKSGLPSDRFSAERTGGSVSTLTIQRTQQEDSAVYLCASSSGTSGYNEQFFGPGTRLTVL.

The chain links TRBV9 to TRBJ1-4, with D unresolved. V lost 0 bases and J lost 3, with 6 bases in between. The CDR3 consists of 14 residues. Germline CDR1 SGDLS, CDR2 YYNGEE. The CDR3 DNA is TGTGCCAGCAGCGTAGGGGCGGCTAATGAAAAACTGTTTTTT. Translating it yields CASSVGAANEKLFF.

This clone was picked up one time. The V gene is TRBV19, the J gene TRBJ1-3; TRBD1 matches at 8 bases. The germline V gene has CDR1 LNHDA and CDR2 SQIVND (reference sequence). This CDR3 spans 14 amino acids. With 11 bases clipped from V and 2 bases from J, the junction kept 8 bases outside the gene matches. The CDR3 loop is CASTGDFTGNTIYF. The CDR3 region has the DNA TGTGCCTCGACAGGGGACTTCACTGGAAACACCATATATTTT.

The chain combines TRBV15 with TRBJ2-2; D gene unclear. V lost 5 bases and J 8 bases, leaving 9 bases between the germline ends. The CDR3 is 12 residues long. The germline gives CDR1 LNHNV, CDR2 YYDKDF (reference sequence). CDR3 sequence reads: CATSRPSGELFF. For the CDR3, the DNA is TGTGCCACCAGCCGACCCTCGGGGGAGCTGTTTTTT.